The entry that follows covers one T cell receptor beta chain sequence. The antigen remains undetermined. The data belong to a study of T cell responses to AZD1222 COVID-19 vaccine. Whole-study context: Pooling of second doses given at about 4 or about 12 weeks was done.

Method: immunoSEQ multiplex PCR; TCRdb's copy keeps in-frame clones and lacks some. The table has about 150,000 clones, roughly nine tenths seen once; the top ten hold approximately 1.8%. The study's findings and limits: Females outnumbered males among donors, who were mostly white British; clonal diversity was possibly underestimated. Nearly half of spike-specific TCRs reportedly go after variant regions that carry no mutations. No repertoire was sampled before or during the peak T cell response, only after it.

CDR3 length equals 16 residues. Germline V CDR1 and CDR2: SGHTA, FQGNSA. V lost 5 bases to trimming and J lost 4 bases; unmatched junction nucleotides: 11. The receptor was isolated from an adult in good health. The rearrangement uses TRBV7-2 and TRBJ2-1; TRBD2 matches at 7 bases. Sequences were derived from peripheral blood, sampled on day 0 of AZD1222 vaccination. The CDR3 sequence: CASSVGRGVVYNEQFF. CDR3 nucleotides: TGTGCCAGCAGCGTAGGGAGGGGCGTCGTATACAATGAGCAGTTCTTC.